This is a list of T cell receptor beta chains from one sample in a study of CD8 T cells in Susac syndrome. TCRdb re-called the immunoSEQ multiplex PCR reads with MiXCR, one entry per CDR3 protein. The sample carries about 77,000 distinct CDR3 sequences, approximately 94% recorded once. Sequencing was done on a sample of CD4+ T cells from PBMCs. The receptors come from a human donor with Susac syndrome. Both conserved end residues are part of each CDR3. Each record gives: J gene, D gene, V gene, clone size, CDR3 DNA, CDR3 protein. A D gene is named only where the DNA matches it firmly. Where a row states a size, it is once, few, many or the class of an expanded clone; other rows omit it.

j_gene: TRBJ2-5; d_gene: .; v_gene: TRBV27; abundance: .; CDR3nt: TGTGCCAGCGGGGATTTGAGGGGAGAGACCCAGTACTTC; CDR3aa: CASGDLRGETQYF
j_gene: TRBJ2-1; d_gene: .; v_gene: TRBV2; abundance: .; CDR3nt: TGTGCCAGCCCCCAACGGGAGCAGTTCTTC; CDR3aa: CASPQREQFF
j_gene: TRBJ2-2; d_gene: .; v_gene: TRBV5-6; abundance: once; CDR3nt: TGTGCCAGCAGCTCGCGGCGAGGCACCGGGGAGCTGTTTTTT; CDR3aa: CASSSRRGTGELFF
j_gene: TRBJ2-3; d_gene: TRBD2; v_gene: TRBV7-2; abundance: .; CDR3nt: TGTGCCAGCAGCTCCGGACTAGCGGGGCATTACACAGATACGCAGTATTTT; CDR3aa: CASSSGLAGHYTDTQYF
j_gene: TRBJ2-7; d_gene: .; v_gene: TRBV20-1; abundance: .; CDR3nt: TGCAGTGCTAGAGAGCGACTAGTGTCCTACGAGCAGTACTTC; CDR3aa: CSARERLVSYEQYF
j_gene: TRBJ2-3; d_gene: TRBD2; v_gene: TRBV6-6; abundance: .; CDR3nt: TGTGCCAGCAGAACGGCGGGGGGAAGCACAGATACGCAGTATTTT; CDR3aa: CASRTAGGSTDTQYF
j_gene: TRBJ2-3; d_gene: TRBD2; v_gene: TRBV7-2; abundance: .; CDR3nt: TGTGCCAGCAGCTTAGGTCCTAGCGGGGGGGCCGGTGATACGCAGTATTTT; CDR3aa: CASSLGPSGGAGDTQYF
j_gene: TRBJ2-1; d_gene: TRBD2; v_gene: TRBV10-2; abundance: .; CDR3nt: TGCGCCAGCAGCCAAGGGACTAGCGGGAGAGGGAATGAGCAGTTCTTC; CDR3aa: CASSQGTSGRGNEQFF
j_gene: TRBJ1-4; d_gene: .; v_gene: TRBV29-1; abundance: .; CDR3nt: TGCAGCGTTGGGGGACACCAACGGGGTGAAAAACTGTTTTTT; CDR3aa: CSVGGHQRGEKLFF
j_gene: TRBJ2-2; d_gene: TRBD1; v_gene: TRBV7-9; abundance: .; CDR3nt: TGTGCCAGCAGCCAATGGACAGGGGGCATCACCGGGGAGCTGTTTTTT; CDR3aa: CASSQWTGGITGELFF
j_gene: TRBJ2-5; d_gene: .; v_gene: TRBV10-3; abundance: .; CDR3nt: TGTGCCATCAGTGGGGGTTCCAAAAACCAAGAGACCCAGTACTTC; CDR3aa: CAISGGSKNQETQYF
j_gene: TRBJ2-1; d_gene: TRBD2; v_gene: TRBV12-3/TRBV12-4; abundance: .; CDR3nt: TGTGCCAGCAGTCCTGACCGCCTAGCGGGGGGGGGCAATGAGCAGTTCTTC; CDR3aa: CASSPDRLAGGGNEQFF
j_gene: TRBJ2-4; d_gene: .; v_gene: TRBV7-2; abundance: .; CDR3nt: TGTGCCAGCAGCCTGCCGAGAGGGGGGATAAACATTCAGTACTTC; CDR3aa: CASSLPRGGINIQYF
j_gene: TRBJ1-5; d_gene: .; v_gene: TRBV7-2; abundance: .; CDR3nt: TGTGCCAGCAGCTTAGGCCACAGCTATAGCAATCAGCCCCAGCATTTT; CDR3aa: CASSLGHSYSNQPQHF
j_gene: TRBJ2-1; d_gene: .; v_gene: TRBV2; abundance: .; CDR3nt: TGTGCCAGCAGTGTCTTTAATACCGAAGCCTACAATGAGCAGTTCTTC; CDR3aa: CASSVFNTEAYNEQFF
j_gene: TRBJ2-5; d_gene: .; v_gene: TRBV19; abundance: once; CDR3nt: TGTGCCAGTATCGGTTTGGAGGAGACCCAGTACTTC; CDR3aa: CASIGLEETQYF
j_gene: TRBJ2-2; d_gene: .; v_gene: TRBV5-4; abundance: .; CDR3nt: TGTGCCAGCAGCTCTATACTCGTGGGCGGGGAGCTGTTTTTT; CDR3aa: CASSSILVGGELFF
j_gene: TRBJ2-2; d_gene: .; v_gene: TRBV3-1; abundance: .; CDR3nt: TGTGCCAGCAGCCGTAATGAGGGTACCGGGGAGCTGTTTTTT; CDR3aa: CASSRNEGTGELFF
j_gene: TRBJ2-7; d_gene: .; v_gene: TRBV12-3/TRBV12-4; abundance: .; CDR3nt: TGTGCCAGCAGCAGCCCAACTTGGCGGGTCTCCTACGAGCAGTACTTC; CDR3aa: CASSSPTWRVSYEQYF
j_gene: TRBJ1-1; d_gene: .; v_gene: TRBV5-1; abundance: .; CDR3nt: TGCGCCAGCAGCCCCGAGGGTCACCGGAACACTGAAGCTTTCTTT; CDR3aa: CASSPEGHRNTEAFF
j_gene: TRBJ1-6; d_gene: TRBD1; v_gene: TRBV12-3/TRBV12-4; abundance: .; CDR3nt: TGTGCGTCCGGGACAGGGGTACGATCACCCCTCCACTTT; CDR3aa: CASGTGVRSPLHF
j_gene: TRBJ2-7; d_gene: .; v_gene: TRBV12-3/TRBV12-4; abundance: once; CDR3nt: TGTGCCAGCAGTCCCCCCGGGAATATACTAAAACGCGAAGCCTACGAGCAGTACTTC; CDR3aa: CASSPPGNILKREAYEQYF
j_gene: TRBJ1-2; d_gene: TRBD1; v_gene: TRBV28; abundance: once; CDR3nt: TGTGCCAGCATCGGTCCATCAGGGGGTAGTCCCTATGGCTACACCTTC; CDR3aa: CASIGPSGGSPYGYTF
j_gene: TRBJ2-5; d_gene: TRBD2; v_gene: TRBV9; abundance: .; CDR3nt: TGTGCCAGCAGCGTAGGTCTAGCGGGAACGTACCAAGAGACCCAGTACTTC; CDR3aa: CASSVGLAGTYQETQYF
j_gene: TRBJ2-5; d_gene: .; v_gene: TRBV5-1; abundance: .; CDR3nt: TGCGCCAGCAGCCAACGGATACAAGAGACCCAGTACTTC; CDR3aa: CASSQRIQETQYF
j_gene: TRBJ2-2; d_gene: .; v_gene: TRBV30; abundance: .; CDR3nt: TGTGCCTGGGGTCAGGGATACACCGGGGAGCTGTTTTTT; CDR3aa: CAWGQGYTGELFF
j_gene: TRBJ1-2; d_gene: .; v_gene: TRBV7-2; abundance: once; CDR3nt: TGTGCCAGCAGCTTAGACAGTAATGGCTACACCTTC; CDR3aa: CASSLDSNGYTF
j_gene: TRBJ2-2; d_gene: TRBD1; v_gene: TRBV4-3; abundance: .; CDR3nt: TGCGCCAGCAGCCAAGATCGCCAGGGGGCGCGAACCGGGGAGCTGTTTTTT; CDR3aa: CASSQDRQGARTGELFF
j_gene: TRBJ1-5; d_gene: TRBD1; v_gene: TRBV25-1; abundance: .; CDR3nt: TGTGCCAGCAGCCGGACAGGGGGCAATCAGCCCCATCATTTT; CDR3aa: CASSRTGGNQPHHF
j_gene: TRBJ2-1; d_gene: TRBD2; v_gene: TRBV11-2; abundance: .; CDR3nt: TGTGCCAGCAGCCGGCCAAACGGGACTAGCGGGAGGAGCTCCTACAATGAGCAGTTCTTC; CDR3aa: CASSRPNGTSGRSSYNEQFF
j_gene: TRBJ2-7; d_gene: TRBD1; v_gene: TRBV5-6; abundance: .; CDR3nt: TGTGCCAGCAGCTACTACAGGGGGCTCTACGAGCAGTACTTC; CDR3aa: CASSYYRGLYEQYF
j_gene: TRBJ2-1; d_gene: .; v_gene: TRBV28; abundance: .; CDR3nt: TGTGCCAGCAGTTTAGTCCTAGGGGGACGCTTGGGTGAGCAGTTCTTC; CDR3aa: CASSLVLGGRLGEQFF
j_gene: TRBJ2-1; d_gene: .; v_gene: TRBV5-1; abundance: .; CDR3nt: TGCGCCAGCAGCTTGGTTGTCGGAGAGGGAAACAATGAGCAGTTCTTC; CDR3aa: CASSLVVGEGNNEQFF
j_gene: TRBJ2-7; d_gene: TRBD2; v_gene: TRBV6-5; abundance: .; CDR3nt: TGTGCCAGCAGTTACTCGAGTCGGGCGGGGGGTAACGAGCAGTACTTC; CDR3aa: CASSYSSRAGGNEQYF
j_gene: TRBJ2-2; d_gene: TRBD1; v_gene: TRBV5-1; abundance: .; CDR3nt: TGCGCCAGCGGCATCGGGACAGGGGGCGTGGGAACCGGGGAGCTGTTTTTT; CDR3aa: CASGIGTGGVGTGELFF
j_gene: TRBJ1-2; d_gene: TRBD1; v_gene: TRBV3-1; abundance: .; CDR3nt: TGTGCCAGCAGCCATTCCGGGACAGGGGCTTATGGCTACACCTTC; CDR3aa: CASSHSGTGAYGYTF
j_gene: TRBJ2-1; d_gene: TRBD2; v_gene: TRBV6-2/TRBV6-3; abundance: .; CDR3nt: TGTGCCAGCAGTAAACTCGCCGTTGCGGGAGTAAACAATGAGCAGTTCTTC; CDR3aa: CASSKLAVAGVNNEQFF